The rows below give T cell receptor beta chains drawn from one sample of a study of memory CD4+ T cells and cytomegalovirus serostatus. Generated by immunoSEQ multiplex PCR, the TCRdb table keeps only in-frame clones and is missing some. The sample carries roughly 48,000 clones, 65% to 85% recorded once. What was sequenced was memory CD4+ T cells from blood. All receptors come from an adult in good health and CMV-seropositive. Each CDR3 is given without its conserved first and last residue. The order of the fields is J gene, V gene, CDR3 length, clone size, CDR3 protein. Only some rows state a clone size, as once, few, many or a class for expanded clones.

TRBJ1-2	TRBV20-1	9	once	SASNWDGYT
TRBJ2-5	TRBV7-2	11	once	ASSPGSGETQY
TRBJ2-7	TRBV29-1	10	once	SAGRGRAEQY
TRBJ2-3	TRBV7-3	15	NA	ASSSRSSGRFTDTQY
TRBJ2-5	TRBV7-2	7	NA	ASGETQY
TRBJ2-7	TRBV4-1	14	once	ASSQDRWGSSYEQY
TRBJ2-1	TRBV5-1	13	NA	ASSLEGTSGNEQF
TRBJ2-5	TRBV7-9	9	NA	ASSQQETQY
TRBJ2-3	TRBV2	13	NA	ASRKGLAGADTQY
TRBJ1-3	TRBV30	12	NA	AWSRTGEGNTIY
TRBJ2-1	TRBV7-9	13	NA	ASSLTGGVRDEQF
TRBJ2-3	TRBV11-2	10	NA	ASSPHGDTQY
TRBJ1-5	TRBV2	14	NA	ASSRDEAGGNQPQH
TRBJ1-1	TRBV29-1	10	NA	SVEEMNTEAF
TRBJ1-2	TRBV5-1	11	NA	ASSGFGGDGYT
TRBJ2-2	TRBV4-2	13	NA	ASSQPGLVNRELF
TRBJ2-7	TRBV11-2	11	NA	ASSLGDRSEQY
TRBJ1-5	TRBV10-3	16	NA	AISESTIQTGSHQPQH
TRBJ2-1	TRBV4-1	10	NA	ASSQRADEQF
TRBJ1-5	TRBV19	15	NA	ASKKDRGGLGNQPQH
TRBJ1-1	TRBV6-5	13	NA	ASIPGRDMNTEAF
TRBJ2-3	TRBV18	13	NA	ASSPGTGITDTQY
TRBJ1-5	TRBV28	12	NA	ASSLSQANQPQH
TRBJ2-7	TRBV7-2	13	NA	ASSLGPDGAYEQY
TRBJ2-7	TRBV7-2	14	NA	ASSRSGPLGSYEQY
TRBJ1-1	TRBV10-1	17	NA	ASSVGAPRDNLRGTEAF
TRBJ1-3	TRBV11-2	13	NA	ASSFQGGSGNTIY
TRBJ2-2	TRBV15	16	NA	ATSRATGGRGATGELF
TRBJ2-3	TRBV5-4	11	NA	ASSRDRGDTQY
TRBJ2-7	TRBV7-2	12	NA	ASSLYAVAYEQY
TRBJ2-7	TRBV7-2	11	NA	ASSLARSHEQY
TRBJ1-5	TRBV19	14	NA	ASSIFGAGGNQPQH
TRBJ2-3	TRBV6-4	13	NA	ASRTGTSDTDTQY
TRBJ2-7	TRBV28	9	NA	ASSSQGGGD
TRBJ1-5	TRBV7-2	13	NA	ASSLTRTGNQPQH
TRBJ2-1	TRBV2	13	NA	ASSEGYGRGNEQF
TRBJ2-1	TRBV5-1	15	NA	ASSPVPIAGVVNEQF
TRBJ2-1	TRBV4-2	13	NA	ASSQDEGHYNEQF
TRBJ1-1	TRBV5-6	13	NA	ASSLINRLNTEAF
TRBJ1-1	TRBV7-2	11	NA	ASRVGQYTEAF
TRBJ1-1	TRBV5-3	14	NA	ARSWGGSPRRTEAF
TRBJ2-3	TRBV5-4	11	NA	ASSSIGADTQY
TRBJ2-7	TRBV6-1	12	NA	ASSVDRGSYEQY
TRBJ1-4	TRBV7-9	12	once	ASSLAQGGEKLF
TRBJ1-1	TRBV19	16	NA	ASSIGFGQGGVNTEAF